These T cell receptor beta chains were read from a single sample in a study of shared clonotypes between healthy human individuals. Clones were sequenced by immunoSEQ multiplex PCR, and TCRdb holds only the in-frame ones, with some missing. The sample includes roughly 2.4 million clones, approximately 94% of them seen just once. Sequencing was performed on naive CD4+ T cells sorted from blood. The receptors shown here come from a man younger than 35 in good health. Each CDR3 is given with its conserved first and last residue. A D gene is named only where the DNA matches it firmly. A clone size is listed for some rows: how often the clone was seen (once, few, many), or a class if it is expanded.

V gene: TRBV9
CDR3 length: 15
clone size: -
D gene: -
J gene: TRBJ2-3
CDR3 DNA: TGTGCCAGCAGCGTAGACTCCCACAGGTCAGATACGCAGTATTTT
CDR3 protein: CASSVDSHRSDTQYF

V gene: TRBV27
CDR3 length: 14
clone size: once
D gene: -
J gene: TRBJ1-2
CDR3 DNA: TGTGCCAGCAGTCAAATCCAGGGCTCCTATGGCTACACCTTC
CDR3 protein: CASSQIQGSYGYTF

V gene: TRBV28
CDR3 length: 8
clone size: -
D gene: -
J gene: TRBJ1-2
CDR3 DNA: TGTGCCCTCAGGCCATACACCTTC
CDR3 protein: CALRPYTF

V gene: TRBV30
CDR3 length: 16
clone size: -
D gene: TRBD1
J gene: TRBJ1-5
CDR3 DNA: TGTGCCTGGAGTGCCCGACAGGGGATTGGCAATCAGCCCCAGCATTTT
CDR3 protein: CAWSARQGIGNQPQHF

V gene: TRBV4-3
CDR3 length: 16
clone size: -
D gene: -
J gene: TRBJ2-2
CDR3 DNA: TGCGCCAGCAGCCTAATTGAAGGGCGCGACACCGGGGAGCTGTTTTTT
CDR3 protein: CASSLIEGRDTGELFF

V gene: TRBV5-1
CDR3 length: 14
clone size: once
D gene: TRBD1
J gene: TRBJ1-1
CDR3 DNA: TGCGCCAGCAGCTTAGGGACAGCGAACACTGAAGCTTTCTTT
CDR3 protein: CASSLGTANTEAFF

V gene: TRBV28
CDR3 length: 13
clone size: once
D gene: -
J gene: TRBJ1-2
CDR3 DNA: TGTGCCACATATTGGGTGCTTGACTATGGCTACACCTTC
CDR3 protein: CATYWVLDYGYTF

V gene: TRBV2
CDR3 length: 16
clone size: -
D gene: -
J gene: TRBJ2-3
CDR3 DNA: TGTGCCAGCAGTGGGGCCCGGGGGTCTAGCACAGATACGCAGTATTTT
CDR3 protein: CASSGARGSSTDTQYF

V gene: TRBV5-6
CDR3 length: 14
clone size: -
D gene: -
J gene: TRBJ1-1
CDR3 DNA: TGTGCCAGCAGCTTGGGGCACAGTAACACTGAAGCTTTCTTT
CDR3 protein: CASSLGHSNTEAFF

V gene: TRBV29-1
CDR3 length: 13
clone size: -
D gene: -
J gene: TRBJ2-2
CDR3 DNA: TGCAGCGTTGATGTTCTTACAGCCGGGGAGCTGTTTTTT
CDR3 protein: CSVDVLTAGELFF

V gene: TRBV7-2
CDR3 length: 14
clone size: -
D gene: -
J gene: TRBJ1-2
CDR3 DNA: TGTGCCAGCAGCCCCCGGACAGTCAACTATGGCTACACCTTC
CDR3 protein: CASSPRTVNYGYTF

V gene: TRBV5-4
CDR3 length: 18
clone size: -
D gene: -
J gene: TRBJ1-1
CDR3 DNA: TGTGCCAGCAGCTTATCGGGAAGTGGACGTACAGGAAACACTGAAGCTTTCTTT
CDR3 protein: CASSLSGSGRTGNTEAFF

V gene: TRBV5-1
CDR3 length: 17
clone size: once
D gene: TRBD2
J gene: TRBJ2-7
CDR3 DNA: TGCGCCAGCAGCCTAGGGACTAGCGGGAGGGTCTCCTACGAGCAGTACTTC
CDR3 protein: CASSLGTSGRVSYEQYF

V gene: TRBV13
CDR3 length: 15
clone size: -
D gene: TRBD1
J gene: TRBJ2-5
CDR3 DNA: TGTGCCAGCAGCTTCGGACAGGTGGAGGCAGAGACCCAGTACTTC
CDR3 protein: CASSFGQVEAETQYF

V gene: TRBV7-8
CDR3 length: 15
clone size: -
D gene: TRBD2
J gene: TRBJ2-7
CDR3 DNA: TGTGCCAGCAGCTTAGCTAGCGGGAGATCCTACGAGCAGTACTTC
CDR3 protein: CASSLASGRSYEQYF

V gene: TRBV5-1
CDR3 length: 13
clone size: -
D gene: -
J gene: TRBJ2-2
CDR3 DNA: TGCGCCAGCAGCGAACGTGTCGACGGGGAGCTGTTTTTT
CDR3 protein: CASSERVDGELFF

V gene: TRBV9
CDR3 length: 16
clone size: -
D gene: -
J gene: TRBJ1-1
CDR3 DNA: TGTGCCAGCAGTAGGGGGGATCGTCTGTGGGTTAAATTGACTTTCTTT
CDR3 protein: CASSRGDRLWVKLTFF

V gene: TRBV4-1
CDR3 length: 13
clone size: once
D gene: -
J gene: TRBJ2-7
CDR3 DNA: TGCGCCAGCAGAAGAGGCTTCTCCTACGAGCAGTACTTC
CDR3 protein: CASRRGFSYEQYF

V gene: TRBV7-3
CDR3 length: 16
clone size: -
D gene: TRBD2
J gene: TRBJ2-5
CDR3 DNA: TGTGCCAGCAGCTTAACTAGCGGGGGGGCTCAAGAGACCCAGTACTTC
CDR3 protein: CASSLTSGGAQETQYF

V gene: TRBV7-8
CDR3 length: 16
clone size: -
D gene: -
J gene: TRBJ2-1
CDR3 DNA: TGTGCCAGCAGCCGGAAGACTATACTCTCCTACAATGAGCAGTTCTTC
CDR3 protein: CASSRKTILSYNEQFF

V gene: TRBV5-1
CDR3 length: 13
clone size: -
D gene: TRBD1
J gene: TRBJ1-1
CDR3 DNA: TGCGCCAGCGGGACCCAGGGGGACACTGAAGCTTTCTTT
CDR3 protein: CASGTQGDTEAFF

V gene: TRBV7-2
CDR3 length: 15
clone size: once
D gene: -
J gene: TRBJ1-4
CDR3 DNA: TGTGCCAGCAGCTTATCGGGAGGAGGGGGGGAAAAACTGTTTTTT
CDR3 protein: CASSLSGGGGEKLFF

V gene: TRBV5-1
CDR3 length: 18
clone size: -
D gene: TRBD1
J gene: TRBJ2-2
CDR3 DNA: TGCGCCAGCAGCCTCGTGACAGGGGATGCAGCGAACACCGGGGAGCTGTTTTTT
CDR3 protein: CASSLVTGDAANTGELFF

V gene: TRBV6-5
CDR3 length: 13
clone size: -
D gene: -
J gene: TRBJ2-5
CDR3 DNA: TGTGCCAGCAGTCGCGGACAATGGGAGACCCAGTACTTC
CDR3 protein: CASSRGQWETQYF

V gene: TRBV5-4
CDR3 length: 16
clone size: -
D gene: -
J gene: TRBJ2-7
CDR3 DNA: TGTGCCAGCAGCTCGCCCGGACAAATAAGCTCCTACGAGCAGTACTTC
CDR3 protein: CASSSPGQISSYEQYF

V gene: TRBV19
CDR3 length: 14
clone size: once
D gene: -
J gene: TRBJ1-6
CDR3 DNA: TGTGCCAGTAGTATAACCGGATTCAATTCACCCCTCCACTTT
CDR3 protein: CASSITGFNSPLHF

V gene: TRBV7-2
CDR3 length: 13
clone size: -
D gene: TRBD1
J gene: TRBJ1-3
CDR3 DNA: TGTGCCAGCAGCCGGACAGGCGGAAACACCATATATTTT
CDR3 protein: CASSRTGGNTIYF

V gene: TRBV27
CDR3 length: 14
clone size: once
D gene: -
J gene: TRBJ1-6
CDR3 DNA: TGTGCCAGCAGTTTAAACAGGGCGAATTCACCCCTCCACTTT
CDR3 protein: CASSLNRANSPLHF

V gene: TRBV30
CDR3 length: 17
clone size: -
D gene: TRBD2
J gene: TRBJ2-5
CDR3 DNA: TGTGCCTGGAGTGTACGCCGAACGGGGGGGACGGAAGAGACCCAGTACTTC
CDR3 protein: CAWSVRRTGGTEETQYF

V gene: TRBV7-2
CDR3 length: 15
clone size: -
D gene: -
J gene: TRBJ2-3
CDR3 DNA: TGTGCCAGCAGCCACACGTGGACAGCAGTAGATACGCAGTATTTT
CDR3 protein: CASSHTWTAVDTQYF

V gene: TRBV27
CDR3 length: 15
clone size: -
D gene: TRBD1
J gene: TRBJ2-3
CDR3 DNA: TGTGCCAGCACCTCCGGGACAGCGCGAGGTGATACGCAGTATTTT
CDR3 protein: CASTSGTARGDTQYF

V gene: TRBV4-2
CDR3 length: 19
clone size: -
D gene: TRBD2
J gene: TRBJ2-3
CDR3 DNA: TGTGCCAGCAGCCAAGAAGTTGGTGGGACTAGCGGCAGAACAGATACGCAGTATTTT
CDR3 protein: CASSQEVGGTSGRTDTQYF

V gene: TRBV7-2
CDR3 length: 14
clone size: -
D gene: -
J gene: TRBJ2-5
CDR3 DNA: TGTGCCAGCAGCCCTTACAGGGTCCAAGAGACCCAGTACTTC
CDR3 protein: CASSPYRVQETQYF

V gene: TRBV28
CDR3 length: 21
clone size: once
D gene: TRBD1
J gene: TRBJ1-5
CDR3 DNA: TGTGCCAGCAGTAATGTCCACGGGACAGTTAGCCTCTTTGATAGCAATCAGCCCCAGCATTTT
CDR3 protein: CASSNVHGTVSLFDSNQPQHF

V gene: TRBV29-1
CDR3 length: 12
clone size: -
D gene: -
J gene: TRBJ1-1
CDR3 DNA: TGCAGCGTTGACAGGGGTGGCACTGAAGCTTTCTTT
CDR3 protein: CSVDRGGTEAFF

V gene: TRBV7-2
CDR3 length: 11
clone size: -
D gene: -
J gene: TRBJ1-1
CDR3 DNA: TGTGCCAGCAGCATTAACCGGGCCAAATTCTTT
CDR3 protein: CASSINRAKFF

V gene: TRBV6-5
CDR3 length: 15
clone size: few
D gene: TRBD2
J gene: TRBJ2-2
CDR3 DNA: TGTGCCAGCAGTTCGCTAGCGGGAGGCACCGGGGAGCTGTTTTTT
CDR3 protein: CASSSLAGGTGELFF

V gene: TRBV5-6
CDR3 length: 14
clone size: -
D gene: -
J gene: TRBJ2-5
CDR3 DNA: TGTGCCAGCAGCTTACAAGACTCCGGGGAGACCCAGTACTTC
CDR3 protein: CASSLQDSGETQYF

V gene: TRBV6-5
CDR3 length: 13
clone size: -
D gene: -
J gene: TRBJ1-5
CDR3 DNA: TGTGCCAGCAGTTACGAGATTAATCAGCCCCAGCATTTT
CDR3 protein: CASSYEINQPQHF

V gene: TRBV28
CDR3 length: 17
clone size: -
D gene: -
J gene: TRBJ1-1
CDR3 DNA: TGTGCCAGCACCATTTCCCAGGTTGGTAATAGGAACACTGAAGCTTTCTTT
CDR3 protein: CASTISQVGNRNTEAFF

V gene: TRBV10-3
CDR3 length: 13
clone size: -
D gene: -
J gene: TRBJ1-6
CDR3 DNA: TGTGCCATCAGTGAAAGCGGGAATTCACCCCTCCACTTT
CDR3 protein: CAISESGNSPLHF

V gene: TRBV2
CDR3 length: 15
clone size: -
D gene: -
J gene: TRBJ1-5
CDR3 DNA: TGTGCCAGCAGTGACGGCCTAGGTGGCAATCAGCCCCAGCATTTT
CDR3 protein: CASSDGLGGNQPQHF

V gene: TRBV6-1
CDR3 length: 16
clone size: -
D gene: -
J gene: TRBJ1-5
CDR3 DNA: TGTGCCAGCAGTGGGGAGATTCGGGGTGGCAATCAGCCCCAGCATTTT
CDR3 protein: CASSGEIRGGNQPQHF

V gene: TRBV6-5
CDR3 length: 14
clone size: -
D gene: TRBD1
J gene: TRBJ1-2
CDR3 DNA: TGTGCCAGCAGAAACACAGGGGGTAACTATGGCTACACCTTC
CDR3 protein: CASRNTGGNYGYTF

V gene: TRBV6-5
CDR3 length: 11
clone size: -
D gene: -
J gene: TRBJ2-5
CDR3 DNA: TGTGCCAGCAGGCGGAGTGAGACCCAGTACTTC
CDR3 protein: CASRRSETQYF

V gene: TRBV5-6
CDR3 length: 13
clone size: -
D gene: -
J gene: TRBJ2-5
CDR3 DNA: TGTGCCAGCAGCTTGAGGGGGCAAGAGACCCAGTACTTC
CDR3 protein: CASSLRGQETQYF

V gene: TRBV30
CDR3 length: 13
clone size: many
D gene: -
J gene: TRBJ1-1
CDR3 DNA: TGTGCCTGGAAAAGCGACTTCTATCTTGAAGCTTTCTTT
CDR3 protein: CAWKSDFYLEAFF

V gene: TRBV30
CDR3 length: 16
clone size: -
D gene: TRBD2
J gene: TRBJ2-3
CDR3 DNA: TGTGCCTGGAGTGTAGGGAATAGCGGGGGCCCAGATACGCAGTATTTT
CDR3 protein: CAWSVGNSGGPDTQYF

V gene: TRBV5-1
CDR3 length: 16
clone size: -
D gene: -
J gene: TRBJ1-4
CDR3 DNA: TGCGCCAGTTCCCGAGGTTACGGGGCAACTAATGAAAAACTGTTTTTT
CDR3 protein: CASSRGYGATNEKLFF

V gene: TRBV2
CDR3 length: 14
clone size: -
D gene: TRBD1
J gene: TRBJ2-7
CDR3 DNA: TGTGCCAGCAGCGGGACAGGGCGCGCCGGGGAGCAGTACTTC
CDR3 protein: CASSGTGRAGEQYF